Given below is one T cell receptor (beta chain) in context. These data belong to a study of CD8 T cells in Susac syndrome. RNA in amounts of roughly 0.5 to 1 ug was reverse transcribed with random hexamers. By means of immunoSEQ multiplex PCR, TCR beta CDR3 spanning 54 Vbeta and 13 Jbeta underwent amplification. TCRdb redid the calling of the immunoSEQ multiplex PCR reads with MiXCR, one entry per CDR3 protein. Among roughly 200,000 distinct CDR3 sequences listed, 95% were seen once. The length of the CDR3 is 14 residues. Trimming left V 8 bases short and J 6 bases short, with 18 bases between. Germline loops: CDR1 LGHNA, CDR2 YNFKEQ. Treatment-naive patients with stable or active relapsing-remitting disease served as multiple sclerosis controls.

The chain couples TRBV4-2 to TRBJ2-3; perhaps D is TRBD1 or TRBD2 (6 bases each). This clonotype was obtained from a human donor with multiple sclerosis. The sequencing input was CD4+ T cells from PBMCs. The CDR3 here is CASGAAEGGDTQYF. The CDR3 DNA reads TGTGCCAGCGGCGCGGCCGAAGGGGGGGATACGCAGTATTTT.